A selection of T cell receptor beta chains follows, all from one sample in a study of CDR3 diversity in severe acne. TCRdb recomputed calls from the PCR reads with MiXCR, one row per CDR3 protein. The table lists about 84,000 distinct CDR3 sequences, approximately 51% of them singletons. The source material was blood. The receptors were gathered from a male donor in good health, without acne. Each CDR3 is given with its conserved first and last residue. A D gene is named only where the DNA matches it firmly. Size tells how often a clone was seen (once, few, many) or the class of an expanded clone, and some rows leave it out.

TRBV20-1	many	-	TRBJ2-1	CSAVAESSYNEQFF	TGCAGTGCAGTAGCGGAAAGCTCCTACAATGAGCAGTTCTTC
TRBV15	-	-	TRBJ1-6	CAMYLCATSRYGGDSPLHF	-
TRBV15	-	-	TRBJ2-7	CATSRDITPAGFYEQYF	TGTGCCACCAGCAGAGATATCACTCCGGCGGGGTTCTACGAGCAGTACTTC
TRBV7-9	-	-	TRBJ1-1	CASSLDGRGTEAFF	TGTGCCAGCAGCTTAGATGGCAGGGGCACTGAAGCTTTCTTT
TRBV24-1	few	-	TRBJ2-3	CATAVGTSTDTQYF	TGTGCCACCGCCGTGGGCACCTCCACAGATACGCAGTATTTT
TRBV7-8	-	-	TRBJ1-2	CASSLGVTGYTF	TGTGCCAGCAGCTTGGGGGTCACCGGCTACACCTTC
TRBV7-2	few	-	TRBJ2-7	CASSLAGGTAYEQYF	TGTGCCAGCAGCTTAGCGGGCGGGACAGCCTACGAGCAGTACTTC
TRBV29-1	-	TRBD1	TRBJ1-1	CSAAPHTGDPEAFF	TGCAGCGCCGCGCCCCATACAGGGGATCCTGAAGCTTTCTTT
TRBV14	many	TRBD2	TRBJ2-5	CASSQDSWASGGPQETQYF	TGTGCCAGCAGCCAAGATTCCTGGGCTAGCGGGGGGCCGCAAGAGACCCAGTACTTC
TRBV4-1	many	TRBD2	TRBJ2-5	CASSPQTGAIGGRGGLAGLGTQYF	TGCGCCAGCAGCCCGCAGACGGGCGCTATAGGGGGCAGGGGAGGACTAGCGGGATTGGGGACCCAGTACTTC
TRBV7-3	-	-	TRBJ1-3	CASSARDEGNTIYF	TGTGCCAGCAGCGCACGGGACGAAGGAAACACCATATATTTT
TRBV9	-	TRBD2	TRBJ2-7	CASSPTSGRVSGEQHF	TGTGCCAGCAGCCCCACTAGCGGGAGGGTTTCGGGCGAGCAGCACTTC
TRBV24-1	-	-	TRBJ2-2	CATPNGELFF	TGTGCCACCCCAAACGGGGAGCTGTTTTTT
TRBV6-1	many	-	TRBJ1-3	CASIRGGENTIYF	TGTGCCAGCATTAGGGGGGGGGAGAACACCATATATTTT
TRBV19	few	TRBD1	TRBJ1-2	CASSKGAGYTF	TGTGCCAGTAGTAAGGGGGCTGGCTACACCTTC
TRBV27	-	-	TRBJ2-7	CASSSYRRTGYEQYF	TGTGCCAGCAGTTCGTACAGGCGGACCGGTTACGAGCAGTACTTC
TRBV20-1	-	-	TRBJ1-6	CSARQGPSPGHF	TGCAGTGCTAGACAGGGGCCCTCACCGGGGCACTTT
TRBV10-3	many	-	TRBJ1-1	CAISESQDLNTEAFF	TGTGCCATCAGTGAGTCCCAGGACTTGAACACTGAAGCTTTCTTT
TRBV10-3	-	TRBD2	TRBJ2-2	CAIGASGGNTGELCF	TGTGCCATCGGTGCTAGCGGGGGGAACACCGGGGAGCTGTGTTTT
TRBV27	-	-	TRBJ1-2	CASSPYEDSYGYTF	TGTGCCAGCAGTCCCTACGAGGACAGCTATGGCTACACCTTC
TRBV24-1	many	TRBD1	TRBJ1-5	CATSATGGTGQPQHF	TGTGCCACCAGTGCGACAGGGGGGACTGGGCAGCCCCAGCATTTT
TRBV7-2	-	TRBD1	TRBJ2-5	CAGSLSSLRDRETQYF	TGTGCCGGCAGCTTAAGTTCCCTGAGGGACAGGGAGACCCAGTACTTC
TRBV5-6	many	-	TRBJ1-2	CASSLFTGWSDYGYTF	TGTGCCAGCAGCTTGTTCACCGGGTGGAGTGACTATGGCTACACCTTC
TRBV15	-	TRBD2	TRBJ2-1	CATSREASGQNEQFF	TGTGCCACCAGCAGAGAGGCTAGCGGTCAAAATGAGCAGTTCTTC
TRBV6-1	many	TRBD1	TRBJ1-1	CASRSFTGGPEAFF	TGTGCCAGCAGGAGCTTTACAGGGGGCCCCGAAGCTTTCTTT
TRBV9	many	-	TRBJ1-1	CASSVRDPATEAFF	TGTGCCAGCAGCGTACGGGACCCGGCTACTGAAGCTTTCTTT
TRBV24-1	-	TRBD1	TRBJ2-1	CATSEDRGRYNEQFF	TGTGCCACCAGTGAGGACAGGGGTAGGTACAATGAGCAGTTCTTC
TRBV7-2	many	-	TRBJ2-3	CASSPQRGTDTQYF	TGTGCCAGCAGCCCCCAGCGGGGCACAGATACGCAGTATTTT
TRBV24-1	-	TRBD2	TRBJ2-1	CATSDWTSGSNEQFF	TGTGCCACCAGTGACTGGACTAGCGGGAGCAATGAGCAGTTCTTC
TRBV30	few	TRBD1	TRBJ1-4	CAWSEGQTEKLFF	TGTGCCTGGAGTGAGGGACAGACGGAAAAACTGTTTTTT
TRBV18	many	-	TRBJ2-1	CASSLQGNEQFF	TGTGCCAGCTCACTACAGGGCAATGAGCAGTTCTTC
TRBV6-5	-	-	TRBJ1-1	CASSYPTGNTEAFF	TGTGCCAGCAGTTACCCAACAGGGAACACTGAAGCTTTCTTT